Listed here are 22 T cell receptor beta chains from one sample, sequenced in a study of shared T cell receptors in the human thymus (dated by TCRdb to the early 2020s). The library was obtained by the immunoSEQ multiplex PCR assay. TCRdb limited this immuneACCESS table to in-frame rearrangements with V and J called. A share of clones is missing; checked studies link under half to unresolved V genes, and the rest is unexplained. The sample table shows more than 300,000 clones, and roughly 94% are seen once. Around 0.018% of the sample goes to the ten largest clones. The sequenced sample was thymocytes. All receptors derive from a human donor.

This rearrangement joins TRBV4-1 to TRBJ2-1; 9 bases are a match to TRBD2. The CDR3 is 16 amino acids. V trimming: 1 base; J trimming: 4 bases; junction bases outside the gene matches: 5. Germline CDR1 is MGHRA and CDR2 is YSYEKL. The CDR3 DNA reads as TGCGCCAGCAGCCAAGTTTCGGCGGGAGGGTACAATGAGCAGTTCTTC. Its protein is CASSQVSAGGYNEQFF.

The chain combines TRBV7-3 with TRBJ2-5, with D perhaps TRBD2 (6 bases). CDR1 is SGHTA, CDR2 FQGTGA, per germline. V was trimmed by 2 bases and J by 2 bases, leaving 12 bases between them. CDR3 length equals 15 residues. The CDR3 DNA is TGTGCCAGCAGCTTAGGGGCGGGAAGGCAAGAGACCCAGTACTTC. It yields the protein CASSLGAGRQETQYF.

The rearrangement links TRBV14 to TRBJ1-3; D remains unclear. Trimming took 1 base from V and 0 from J, leaving 7 bases between them. This CDR3 contains 15 residues. The V gene's germline CDR1 is SGHDN and CDR2 FVKESK. CDR3 residues: CASSQVWGSGNTIYF. CDR3 DNA sequence: TGTGCCAGCAGCCAAGTATGGGGCTCTGGAAACACCATATATTTT.

The V gene is TRBV6-5, the J gene TRBJ1-4, with a weak D call TRBD1 (5 bases). The CDR3 covers 15 residues. Trimming cost V 5 bases and J 7 bases, with 17 bases left between them. CDR1 and CDR2 (germline): MNHEY, SVGAGI. CDR3 coding DNA: TGTGCCAGCAGTCCTAATTGGGGCCAAGGTGAAAAACTGTTTTTT. Protein product: CASSPNWGQGEKLFF.

The chain links TRBV11-2 to TRBJ1-4, with 7 bases identical to TRBD1. CDR1 and CDR2 from the germline V gene are SGHAT and FQNNGV. Trimming at V came to 4 bases and at J to 0 bases, leaving 2 bases not matched to a gene. This CDR3 has 15 residues. The CDR3 nucleotides read TGTGCCAGCAGCTCGACAGGGACAACTAATGAAAAACTGTTTTTT. It translates to CASSSTGTTNEKLFF.

J is TRBJ2-4 and V is TRBV5-6; 10 positions agree with TRBD1. Germline CDR1 reads SGHDT; CDR2 reads YYEEEE. V was pared by 4 bases and J by 7 bases, with 14 bases of the junction left unmatched. The CDR3 extends over 17 amino acids. CDR3 region: CASSPPGQGRTKNIQYF. The CDR3 bases are TGTGCCAGCAGCCCACCGGGACAGGGGAGGACAAAGAACATTCAGTACTTC.

V usage is TRBV30 and J usage is TRBJ1-1; D is uncertain. The CDR3 has 16 amino acids. V lost 2 bases and J lost 1, with 17 bases in between. The germline CDR1 and CDR2 sequences are GTSNPN and SVGIG (reference sequence). CDR3 sequence reads: CAWSQWRPHGNTEAFF. CDR3 sequence (DNA): TGTGCCTGGAGTCAGTGGAGGCCCCATGGGAACACTGAAGCTTTCTTT.

This chain joins TRBV7-9 and TRBJ1-3; no firm D call. The CDR3 consists of 13 residues. The V end lost 7 bases, the J end lost 0 bases, and 7 bases lay between the germline ends. The germline V gene encodes CDR1 SEHNR and CDR2 FQNEAQ (reference sequence). The CDR3 DNA reads TGTGCCAGCACCCCCCCCTCTGGAAACACCATATATTTT. This translates into CASTPPSGNTIYF.

This chain joins TRBV4-1 and TRBJ2-1, with a possible D match to TRBD2 (5 bases). Per germline, CDR1 MGHRA and CDR2 YSYEKL. The V end was cut by 6 bases, the J end by 10 bases, with 25 bases between. The CDR3 is made up of 16 amino acids. The CDR3 sequence is CASRPEERRPRSEQFF. In DNA, the CDR3 is TGCGCCAGCAGACCCGAGGAGCGGAGACCCCGTTCCGAGCAGTTCTTC.

This clone appeared a single time. One junction end does not reproduce the germline sequence, and a read error may be involved. J is TRBJ1-3 and V is TRBV7-2; tentative D call: TRBD1 (5 bases). Germline CDR1 SGHTA, CDR2 FQGNSA. The CDR3 totals 15 residues. Here the CDR3 DNA reads TGTGCCAGCAGCTTCTTCGGGACTTTCACGAACACCACATATTTT. Residues: CASSFFGTFTNTTYF.

The V call is TRBV28, the J call TRBJ1-5; D remains unclear. Looked up from germline, CDR1 is MDHEN and CDR2 is SYDVKM. Trimming left V 5 bases short and J 0 bases short, with 8 bases between. The CDR3 contains 14 residues. The chain's CDR3 is CASSAQYSNQPQHF. CDR3 in DNA: TGTGCCAGCAGTGCACAGTATAGCAATCAGCCCCAGCATTTT.

This chain connects TRBV4-1 to TRBJ2-7; the match to TRBD1 covers 10 bases. The CDR3 has 17 amino acids. Unmatched junction bases numbered 14, after V lost 0 bases and J lost 9 bases. Germline values: CDR1 MGHRA, CDR2 YSYEKL. CDR3: CASSQEGTGATYEWQYF. The CDR3 DNA sequence: TGCGCCAGCAGCCAAGAAGGGACAGGGGCGACCTACGAGTGGCAGTACTTC.

Of note for this clone: The junction departs from germline at one end; a sequencing error may be responsible. The gene calls are TRBV7-7 and TRBJ2-4, with D maybe TRBD2 (7 bases). Germline lookup yields CDR1 SSHAT and CDR2 FNYEAQ (reference sequence). This CDR3 has 16 amino acids. Here the CDR3 reads CASSLGGGLAKNIQYF. In DNA form, the CDR3 reads TGTGCTAGCAGCTTAGGGGGGGGCCTAGCCAAAAACATTCAGTACTTC.

V usage is TRBV27 and J usage is TRBJ2-1, with TRBD1 matching 7 bases. Germline CDR1 is MNHEY and CDR2 is SMNVEV (reference sequence). The CDR3 is 15 amino acids. Trimming at V came to 3 bases and at J to 2 bases, leaving 4 bases not matched to a gene. The CDR3 here is CASSFGDRTYNEQFF. The CDR3 DNA reads as TGTGCCAGCAGTTTCGGGGACAGAACCTACAATGAGCAGTTCTTC.

V is TRBV5-1 and J is TRBJ2-1; no definite D call. The CDR3 consists of 12 residues. Germline V lookup: CDR1 SGHRS, CDR2 YFSETQ. V dropped 4 bases and J dropped 6 bases, with 8 bases sitting between them. DNA for the CDR3: TGCGCCAGCAGCCATTTTAGCAATGAGCAGTTCTTC. This translates into CASSHFSNEQFF.

V usage is TRBV4-3 and J usage is TRBJ1-4; tentative D call: TRBD1 (5 bases). Germline CDR1 is LGHNA and CDR2 is YSLEER. The CDR3 has 13 amino acids. V lost 8 bases, J lost 7 bases, and 14 bases lay in between. DNA of the CDR3: TGCGCCAGCGGGCCCTGGGGGAGTGAAAAACTGTTTTTT. This translates into CASGPWGSEKLFF.

The chain couples TRBV14 to TRBJ2-3, with a weak D call TRBD1 (5 bases). Germline values: CDR1 SGHDN, CDR2 FVKESK. V gave up 5 bases and J gave up 5 bases, with 11 bases separating them. The CDR3 spans 13 residues. As DNA, the CDR3 is TGTGCCAGCAGCTGGGGCACCCGAGATACGCAGTATTTT. It is translated as CASSWGTRDTQYF.

This rearrangement joins TRBV7-2 to TRBJ2-5; the D gene could be TRBD1 or TRBD2 (6 bases each). In germline, CDR1 is SGHTA, CDR2 FQGNSA. The CDR3 consists of 16 residues. The germline V and J ends were trimmed by 1 base and 1 base, with 13 bases remaining between them. The DNA of the CDR3 is TGTGCCAGCAGCTTAGTAGGGGGGACACCCCAAGAGACCCAGTACTTC. Protein product: CASSLVGGTPQETQYF. Combining the CDR3 with reference TRBV7-2 and TRBJ2-5 gives the whole variable domain GAGVSQSPSNKVTEKGKDVELRCDPISGHTALYWYRQSLGQGLEFLIYFQGNSAPDKSGLPSDRFSAERTGGSVSTLTIQRTQQEDSAVYLCASSLVGGTPQETQYFGPGTRLLVL.

The rearrangement links TRBV7-2 to TRBJ1-1, with 8 bases identical to TRBD1. J gave up 5 bases and V 4 bases, and 9 bases lay outside the gene matches. The length of the CDR3 is 15 residues. CDR1 is SGHTA and CDR2 is FQGNSA in the germline V gene. As DNA, the CDR3 is TGTGCCAGCAGCTCCAGGACAGGGCTTGGGACTGAAGCTTTCTTT. Its protein product is CASSSRTGLGTEAFF.

The chain uses TRBV5-4 and TRBJ2-1; a possible D gene is TRBD1 (5 bases). The CDR3 totals 15 residues. Trimming stripped 5 bases from V and 2 bases from J, with 14 bases between. From germline, CDR1 is SGHNT and CDR2 YYREEE (reference sequence). CDR3 nucleotides: TGTGCCAGCAGTCCCGTTGGACACCCCTACAATGAGCAGTTCTTC. Amino acids: CASSPVGHPYNEQFF.

The chain employs TRBV6-5 and TRBJ2-7, with D perhaps matching TRBD2 (6 bases). CDR1 MNHEY and CDR2 SVGAGI come from the germline V gene. CDR3 size: 15 residues. V was pared by 8 bases and J by 5 bases, with 22 bases between. CDR3 DNA sequence: TGTGCCAGCCTTGGAACCGGGAGACGGGCACACGAGCAGTACTTC. Its protein is CASLGTGRRAHEQYF.

The rearrangement links TRBV20-1 to TRBJ2-7; D ambiguous. V was clipped by 3 bases and J by 4 bases, with 7 bases between them. This CDR3 contains 11 residues. Germline V gene sequence: CDR1 DFQATT, CDR2 SNEGSKA (reference sequence). DNA of the CDR3: TGCAGTGCTAGGCCGAAATACGAGCAGTACTTC. Translating it yields CSARPKYEQYF.